The rows below give T cell receptor beta chains drawn from one sample of a study of blood T cells in healthy people across ages. MiXCR, applied by TCRdb to the 5' RACE reads, yields one record per CDR3 protein. Found here are fewer than 900,000 distinct CDR3 sequences, roughly 43% of them singletons; the top ten hold 20% to 25%. Sequencing was carried out using blood. The origin of the receptors is a woman aged 55-75 years in good health. CDR3s include the opening cysteine and the closing phenylalanine or tryptophan. A D gene is named only where the DNA matches it firmly. Rows give clone size only sometimes, using once, few, many, or a class for an expanded clone.

CDR3 length: 14; J gene: TRBJ2-7; V gene: TRBV3-1; clone size: few; D gene: -; CDR3 DNA: TGTGCCAGCAGTCAATTCTCACGGCACTACGAGCAGTACTTC; CDR3 protein: CASSQFSRHYEQYF
CDR3 length: 11; J gene: TRBJ2-5; V gene: TRBV7-2; clone size: many; D gene: -; CDR3 DNA: TGTGCCAGCAGCGAGCAAGAGACCCAGTACTTC; CDR3 protein: CASSEQETQYF
CDR3 length: 16; J gene: TRBJ1-2; V gene: TRBV7-2; clone size: -; D gene: -; CDR3 DNA: TGTGCCAGCAGCTTTATAAAGGTTCCCATGAGCGGGGGCTACACCTTC; CDR3 protein: CASSFIKVPMSGGYTF
CDR3 length: 21; J gene: TRBJ2-7; V gene: TRBV14; clone size: -; D gene: TRBD2; CDR3 DNA: TGTGCCAGCAGCCTCGCTTCTGAGGGACTAGCGGGGGGGCAGAGCTCCTACGAGCAGTACTTC; CDR3 protein: CASSLASEGLAGGQSSYEQYF
CDR3 length: 14; J gene: TRBJ2-7; V gene: TRBV3-1; clone size: -; D gene: TRBD2; CDR3 DNA: TGTGCCAGCACCCTAGCGGGAGCCTCCTACGAGCAGTACTTC; CDR3 protein: CASTLAGASYEQYF
CDR3 length: 12; J gene: TRBJ1-2; V gene: TRBV12-3/TRBV12-4; clone size: -; D gene: TRBD1; CDR3 DNA: TGTGCCAGCAGGGGGACAGGTCGCGGCTACACCTTC; CDR3 protein: CASRGTGRGYTF
CDR3 length: 16; J gene: TRBJ2-7; V gene: TRBV3-1; clone size: -; D gene: TRBD1; CDR3 DNA: TGTGCCAGCAGCCAAGAATCGTGGACAGGGGCTTACGAGCAGTACTTC; CDR3 protein: CASSQESWTGAYEQYF
CDR3 length: 15; J gene: TRBJ2-3; V gene: TRBV6-2/TRBV6-3; clone size: many; D gene: -; CDR3 DNA: TGTGCCAGCAGTTACAAAGGACAGCGCACAGATACGCAGTATTTT; CDR3 protein: CASSYKGQRTDTQYF
CDR3 length: 14; J gene: TRBJ2-2; V gene: TRBV6-1; clone size: few; D gene: TRBD1; CDR3 DNA: TGTGCCAGCAGTGCGACAGGGCCTACCGGGGAGCTGTTTTTT; CDR3 protein: CASSATGPTGELFF
CDR3 length: 16; J gene: TRBJ2-5; V gene: TRBV20-1; clone size: -; D gene: TRBD2; CDR3 DNA: TGCAGTGCTAGAGATACGGTAGCGGGAGAGAGTGAGACCCAGTACTTC; CDR3 protein: CSARDTVAGESETQYF
CDR3 length: 16; J gene: TRBJ2-7; V gene: TRBV5-1; clone size: -; D gene: TRBD2; CDR3 DNA: TGCGCCAGCAGCCAAACTAGCGGGAGGGTTTACAATGAGCAGTACTTC; CDR3 protein: CASSQTSGRVYNEQYF
CDR3 length: 13; J gene: TRBJ1-2; V gene: TRBV6-1; clone size: -; D gene: -; CDR3 DNA: TGTGCCAGCAGTGAGGGATCTACAGGGACCGCCACCTTC; CDR3 protein: CASSEGSTGTATF
CDR3 length: 23; J gene: TRBJ2-7; V gene: TRBV3-1; clone size: -; D gene: -; CDR3 DNA: TGTGCCAGCAGCCAAGACCGACCCTACGCCCCCACGGAGCTAGCGTGTCCTATCTACGAGCAGTACTTC; CDR3 protein: CASSQDRPYAPTELACPIYEQYF
CDR3 length: 14; J gene: TRBJ2-7; V gene: TRBV6-5; clone size: many; D gene: -; CDR3 DNA: TGTGCCAGCAGTTACGCGTCCGGAAACTACGAGCAGTACTTC; CDR3 protein: CASSYASGNYEQYF
CDR3 length: 14; J gene: TRBJ1-5; V gene: TRBV2; clone size: -; D gene: -; CDR3 DNA: TGTGCCAGCAGTGTGGGGGCCAGGGGTCAGCCCCAGCATTTT; CDR3 protein: CASSVGARGQPQHF
CDR3 length: 16; J gene: TRBJ1-5; V gene: TRBV5-1; clone size: few; D gene: -; CDR3 DNA: TGCGCCAGCAGCTTGGGACAAGGCGGTAGCAATCAGCCCCAGCATTTT; CDR3 protein: CASSLGQGGSNQPQHF
CDR3 length: 15; J gene: TRBJ2-1; V gene: TRBV5-1; clone size: -; D gene: -; CDR3 DNA: TGCGCCAGCAACACCGGGCGTTCCTCCTACAATGAGCAGTTCTTC; CDR3 protein: CASNTGRSSYNEQFF
CDR3 length: 14; J gene: TRBJ2-5; V gene: TRBV10-3; clone size: many; D gene: TRBD2; CDR3 DNA: TGTGCCATCAGAGGGACTAGCGGACAAGAGACCCAGTACTTC; CDR3 protein: CAIRGTSGQETQYF
CDR3 length: 14; J gene: TRBJ1-2; V gene: TRBV30; clone size: -; D gene: -; CDR3 DNA: TGTGCCTGGAGTGTAATCACCGGGCAGAGAGGCTACACCTTC; CDR3 protein: CAWSVITGQRGYTF
CDR3 length: 14; J gene: TRBJ1-6; V gene: TRBV7-2; clone size: few; D gene: -; CDR3 DNA: TGTGCCAGCAGCTTGTTACAGGGCCATTCACCCCTCCACTTT; CDR3 protein: CASSLLQGHSPLHF
CDR3 length: 15; J gene: TRBJ2-1; V gene: TRBV9; clone size: -; D gene: TRBD2; CDR3 DNA: TGTGCCAGCAGCGTAGGCGGGGGGGCTTCGAATGAGCAGTTCTTC; CDR3 protein: CASSVGGGASNEQFF
CDR3 length: 14; J gene: TRBJ2-5; V gene: TRBV12-3/TRBV12-4; clone size: many; D gene: TRBD1; CDR3 DNA: TGTGCCAGCAGTTTGACAGGGGGCTCAGAGACCCAGTACTTC; CDR3 protein: CASSLTGGSETQYF
CDR3 length: 14; J gene: TRBJ1-4; V gene: TRBV14; clone size: few; D gene: -; CDR3 DNA: TGTGCCAGCAGCCAACAGATAACTAATGAAAAACTGTTTTTT; CDR3 protein: CASSQQITNEKLFF
CDR3 length: 13; J gene: TRBJ2-3; V gene: TRBV6-2/TRBV6-3; clone size: -; D gene: -; CDR3 DNA: TGTGCCAGCAGGATAGCAGGGGCAGATACGCAGTATTTT; CDR3 protein: CASRIAGADTQYF
CDR3 length: 15; J gene: TRBJ2-7; V gene: TRBV19; clone size: -; D gene: TRBD1; CDR3 DNA: TGTGCCAGTACCCAGGCGACAGGGAATGCCTACGAGCAGTACTTC; CDR3 protein: CASTQATGNAYEQYF
CDR3 length: 15; J gene: TRBJ2-2; V gene: TRBV10-3; clone size: -; D gene: -; CDR3 DNA: TGTGCCATCAGTGAGAACGGGGCCTACACCGGGGAGCTGTTTTTT; CDR3 protein: CAISENGAYTGELFF
CDR3 length: 18; J gene: TRBJ2-3; V gene: TRBV7-9; clone size: few; D gene: TRBD2; CDR3 DNA: TGTGCCAGCATACGGCTAGCGGGACCTAAGGGTCACGCAGATACGCAGTATTTT; CDR3 protein: CASIRLAGPKGHADTQYF
CDR3 length: 13; J gene: TRBJ1-1; V gene: TRBV7-9; clone size: -; D gene: -; CDR3 DNA: TGTGCCAGCAGCCACGAATCCGACACTGAAGCTTTCTTT; CDR3 protein: CASSHESDTEAFF
CDR3 length: 15; J gene: TRBJ2-7; V gene: TRBV4-1; clone size: many; D gene: TRBD1; CDR3 DNA: TGCGCCAGCAGCCAAGCCCGGGACAGGGGGCGCGAGCAGTACTTC; CDR3 protein: CASSQARDRGREQYF
CDR3 length: 11; J gene: TRBJ1-4; V gene: TRBV20-1; clone size: -; D gene: -; CDR3 DNA: TGCAGTGCTAGAGACCATGAAAAACTGTTTTTT; CDR3 protein: CSARDHEKLFF
CDR3 length: 14; J gene: TRBJ1-1; V gene: TRBV27; clone size: few; D gene: -; CDR3 DNA: TGTGCCAGCAGTTTATTCTCCAGGGTCACTGAAGCTTTCTTT; CDR3 protein: CASSLFSRVTEAFF
CDR3 length: 14; J gene: TRBJ1-2; V gene: TRBV6-5; clone size: many; D gene: TRBD1; CDR3 DNA: TGTGCCAGCAGTCCCCAGGGGGGAAGTTCTGGCTACACCTTC; CDR3 protein: CASSPQGGSSGYTF
CDR3 length: 12; J gene: TRBJ2-5; V gene: TRBV10-1; clone size: -; D gene: -; CDR3 DNA: TGCGCCAGCAGTGAGTTCCAGGGAGCGGAGTACTTC; CDR3 protein: CASSEFQGAEYF
CDR3 length: 17; J gene: TRBJ1-1; V gene: TRBV6-2/TRBV6-3; clone size: -; D gene: -; CDR3 DNA: TGTGCCAGCAGTTGGTCCTCAAGTCAAACAGCCCGTCGTGAAGCTTTCTTT; CDR3 protein: CASSWSSSQTARREAFF
CDR3 length: 16; J gene: TRBJ2-1; V gene: TRBV2; clone size: many; D gene: TRBD2; CDR3 DNA: TGTGCCAGCACCCGACTAGCGGGAGTCCCGACGGATGAGCAGTTCTTC; CDR3 protein: CASTRLAGVPTDEQFF
CDR3 length: 12; J gene: TRBJ2-5; V gene: TRBV19; clone size: -; D gene: -; CDR3 DNA: TGTGCCAGTACGGGGGCGCAAGAGACCCAGTACTTC; CDR3 protein: CASTGAQETQYF
CDR3 length: 18; J gene: TRBJ2-7; V gene: TRBV7-2; clone size: -; D gene: TRBD1; CDR3 DNA: TGTGCCAGCAGCTTTCCACAGGGGGCCATGAATTGGAGAAACGAGCAGTACTTC; CDR3 protein: CASSFPQGAMNWRNEQYF
CDR3 length: 14; J gene: TRBJ1-1; V gene: TRBV6-2/TRBV6-3; clone size: -; D gene: TRBD1; CDR3 DNA: TGTGCCAGCACAGAGAGGACAGGAATAATGGGAGCTTTCTTT; CDR3 protein: CASTERTGIMGAFF
CDR3 length: 14; J gene: TRBJ2-7; V gene: TRBV7-2; clone size: -; D gene: TRBD1; CDR3 DNA: TGTGCCAGCAGCACACTAACAGGGGGGTACGAGCAGTACTTC; CDR3 protein: CASSTLTGGYEQYF
CDR3 length: 15; J gene: TRBJ1-1; V gene: TRBV27; clone size: few; D gene: TRBD1; CDR3 DNA: TGTGCCAGCAGTTCCATGGGACAGGGGGAAACTGAAGCTTTCTTT; CDR3 protein: CASSSMGQGETEAFF
CDR3 length: 13; J gene: TRBJ2-3; V gene: TRBV12-3/TRBV12-4; clone size: -; D gene: -; CDR3 DNA: TGTGCCAGCAGGGGACTGGAGGGACATACGCAGTATTTT; CDR3 protein: CASRGLEGHTQYF
CDR3 length: 12; J gene: TRBJ1-2; V gene: TRBV27; clone size: -; D gene: -; CDR3 DNA: TGTGCCAGCAGTTTCCGGGGTGAGGGCTACACCTTC; CDR3 protein: CASSFRGEGYTF
CDR3 length: 15; J gene: TRBJ2-1; V gene: TRBV6-5; clone size: once; D gene: -; CDR3 DNA: TGTGCCAACAGTCAAAACCGGGTAGAGTACAATGAGCAGTTCTTC; CDR3 protein: CANSQNRVEYNEQFF
CDR3 length: 16; J gene: TRBJ1-2; V gene: TRBV4-2; clone size: -; D gene: -; CDR3 DNA: TGTGCCAGCAGCCAGGTTCCGGGAGGCAGAAGCTATGGCTACACCTTC; CDR3 protein: CASSQVPGGRSYGYTF